The 21 T cell receptor beta chains presented below share a single source sample, sequenced in a study of CD8+ T cells in alopecia areata. For a few of the biomarker-study patients, the CD4+ cells were further sorted so as to obtain CD25+CD127- cells. Sequencing used cDNA as its template, made by extracting RNA and reverse transcribing it. TCRdb keeps only in-frame clones here, not all; method: immunoSEQ multiplex PCR. This repertoire shows 35,000 to 45,000 clones, around half found once; its top ten account for 1.8%. Input material: CD4+ Tregs sorted from blood. All receptors come from a human donor with alopecia areata.

The chain combines TRBV18 with TRBJ1-1; D not certain. Trimming pared 4 bases from V and 7 bases from J, leaving 16 bases between. Germline CDR1 is KGHSH and CDR2 is LQKENI. The CDR3 is made up of 14 amino acids. The CDR3 protein is CASSLGRLDGEAFF. The DNA of the CDR3 is TGTGCCAGCTCACTGGGCCGCCTGGACGGTGAAGCTTTCTTT.

The chain has TRBV5-1 and TRBJ2-5; D ambiguous. The CDR3 runs to 17 residues. Trimming took 0 bases from V and 0 from J, leaving 15 bases between them. The germline V gene encodes CDR1 SGHRS and CDR2 YFSETQ. The CDR3 sequence: CASSLARSSADQETQYF. CDR3 coding DNA: TGCGCCAGCAGCTTGGCCAGGTCCAGCGCTGACCAAGAGACCCAGTACTTC.

J is TRBJ1-2 and V is TRBV28; 7 nucleotides match TRBD1. V lost 4 bases and J lost 2; bases outside the gene matches: 7. Germline V gives CDR1 MDHEN, CDR2 SYDVKM. The CDR3 extends over 15 amino acids. CDR3 amino acids: CASSSPGTANYGYTF. For the CDR3, the DNA is TGTGCCAGCAGTTCCCCTGGGACAGCAAACTATGGCTACACCTTC.

This chain links TRBV14 with TRBJ1-3; D gene ambiguous. CDR1 SGHDN and CDR2 FVKESK come from the germline V gene. The CDR3 sequence is 12 residues long. Deletions cut 6 bases from V and 0 bases from J, with 3 bases between. CDR3 protein: CASRLSGNTIYF. The CDR3 DNA reads TGTGCCAGCAGGCTCTCTGGAAACACCATATATTTT.

This clone came up a few times. The V gene is TRBV6-9, the J gene TRBJ2-3; no definite D call. V shed 7 bases and J shed 1 base, with 9 bases lying between them. The germline V gene has CDR1 MNHGY and CDR2 SVAAGI. This CDR3 spans 13 amino acids. Written as DNA, the CDR3 is TGTGCCAGCACTGGTAAACGCACAGATACGCAGTATTTT. Protein sequence: CASTGKRTDTQYF.

This chain connects TRBV7-3 to TRBJ2-6; possible D gene TRBD2, 5 bases. CDR3 length equals 15 residues. Germline CDR1 SGHTA, CDR2 FQGTGA. V lost 4 bases and J 0 bases, leaving 7 bases between the germline ends. CDR3 sequence (DNA): TGTGCCAGCAGCTCGGGGAGCTCTGGGGCCAACGTCCTGACTTTC. Translation: CASSSGSSGANVLTF.

The chain carries TRBV7-2 and TRBJ2-1; 9 bases map to TRBD2. Unmatched junction bases numbered 6, after V lost 3 bases and J lost 6 bases. CDR3 length equals 15 residues. Germline V gene data show CDR1 as SGHTA and CDR2 as FQGNSA. The DNA of the CDR3 is TGTGCCAGCAGCTTCGTGAGCGGGAGGCCCAATGAGCAGTTCTTC. The encoded protein is CASSFVSGRPNEQFF.

The chain couples TRBV29-1 to TRBJ2-7, with a weak D call TRBD1 (7 bases). Germline-derived CDR1 and CDR2 are SQVTM and ANQGSEA. This CDR3 comprises 15 residues. Trimming pared 6 bases from V and 3 bases from J, leaving 21 bases between. CDR3 loop: CSVLRPGGHLYEQYF. In DNA form, the CDR3 reads TGCAGCGTCTTACGACCAGGGGGGCATCTCTACGAGCAGTACTTC.

This clone was seen a handful of times. V gene TRBV7-2 combines with J gene TRBJ2-3; D may correspond to TRBD1 or TRBD2 (5 bases each). Germline loops: CDR1 SGHTA, CDR2 FQGNSA. V lost 0 bases, J lost 4 bases, and 5 bases lay in between. The CDR3 totals 13 residues. This CDR3 is CASSLAGADTQYF. Written as DNA, the CDR3 is TGTGCCAGCAGCTTAGCGGGGGCAGATACGCAGTATTTT.

The chain joins TRBV11-2 to TRBJ2-4; TRBD1 matches 7 bases. Germline CDR1 is SGHAT and CDR2 is FQNNGV. The CDR3 extends over 11 amino acids. The trim removed 4 bases at V and 9 bases at J, leaving 0 bases unmatched. The CDR3 is CASSSGGIQYF. The CDR3 coding sequence is TGTGCCAGCAGCTCAGGGGGCATTCAGTACTTC.

V is TRBV11-2 and J is TRBJ1-1; 7 bases agree with TRBD1. The CDR3 runs to 13 residues. The J segment lost 4 bases and the V segment lost 3 bases, leaving 2 bases of the junction unmatched. Germline V gene lookup returns CDR1 SGHAT and CDR2 FQNNGV. The CDR3 DNA sequence: TGTGCCAGCAGCTTCCGACAGGGCACTGAAGCTTTCTTT. Its protein product is CASSFRQGTEAFF.

This clone was picked up a small number of times. The V call is TRBV28, the J call TRBJ1-1; D not certain. CDR3 length equals 14 residues. Trimming cost V 3 bases and J 0 bases, with 8 bases left between them. Germline lookup yields CDR1 MDHEN and CDR2 SYDVKM. CDR3 in amino acids: CASSFGSLNTEAFF. Here the CDR3 DNA reads TGTGCCAGCAGTTTCGGGAGTCTGAACACTGAAGCTTTCTTT.

This clone was seen just once. The V call is TRBV7-9, the J call TRBJ2-5; 14 bases agree with TRBD2. V gave up 5 bases and J gave up 5 bases; unmatched junction bases: 7. The CDR3 is 16 residues long. Germline values: CDR1 SEHNR, CDR2 FQNEAQ (reference sequence). DNA for the CDR3: TGTGCCAGCAGCCCGGGACTAGCGGGAGTCTCTGAGACCCAGTACTTC. Translated, it gives CASSPGLAGVSETQYF.

The gene calls are TRBV5-1 and TRBJ1-1; D not certain. The CDR3 runs 12 residues. Trimming took 2 bases from V and 0 from J, leaving 2 bases between them. Germline values: CDR1 SGHRS, CDR2 YFSETQ. DNA of the CDR3: TGCGCCAGCAGCTTTATGAACACTGAAGCTTTCTTT. It translates to CASSFMNTEAFF.

The J gene is TRBJ2-3, the V gene TRBV2; 8 nucleotides line up with TRBD2. Germline-derived CDR1 and CDR2 are SNHLY and FYNNEI. The CDR3 consists of 17 residues. J gave up 0 bases and V 4 bases, and 9 bases lay outside the gene matches. The CDR3 nucleotides read TGTGCCAGCAGTGTACCAAGACTAGCGTCTAGCACAGATACGCAGTATTTT. Its translation is CASSVPRLASSTDTQYF.

The chain uses TRBV28 and TRBJ1-2, with 7 bases that match TRBD1. The CDR3 consists of 13 residues. V shed 6 bases, J shed 5 bases, and the junction held 6 bases outside the gene matches. CDR1 MDHEN and CDR2 SYDVKM come from the germline V gene. CDR3 loop: CASREGASYGYTF. The CDR3 DNA is TGTGCCAGCAGGGAGGGGGCCTCTTATGGCTACACCTTC.

V gene TRBV7-9 combines with J gene TRBJ1-5; possibly TRBD1 for D (5 bases). V lost 5 bases, J lost 1 base, and 6 bases lay in between. Looked up from germline, CDR1 is SEHNR and CDR2 is FQNEAQ (reference sequence). The CDR3 totals 13 residues. The CDR3, as DNA: TGTGCCAGCAGCCGGGACAGCAATCAGCCCCAGCATTTT. Translating it yields CASSRDSNQPQHF.

This chain links TRBV18 with TRBJ2-3; D may be TRBD1 (6 bases). The CDR3 is 15 amino acids. Germline lookup yields CDR1 KGHSH and CDR2 LQKENI. With 0 bases removed from V and 3 bases from J, the gap between germline ends came to 10 bases. The CDR3 sequence: CASSPPGGITDTQYF. DNA for the CDR3: TGTGCCAGCTCACCACCAGGGGGTATTACAGATACGCAGTATTTT.

This sequence joins TRBV29-1 and TRBJ1-2; the D is unclear. This CDR3 spans 11 amino acids. The germline CDR1 and CDR2 sequences are SQVTM and ANQGSEA. Trimming left V 4 bases short and J 5 bases short, with 8 bases between. The DNA of the CDR3 is TGCAGCGTTGTGAAGGTATATGGCTACACCTTC. Its protein is CSVVKVYGYTF.

This rearrangement joins TRBV7-2 to TRBJ2-4; the D gene could be TRBD1 or TRBD2 (5 bases each). This CDR3 has 14 residues. The germline V gene has CDR1 SGHTA and CDR2 FQGNSA. Trimming removed 1 base from V and 7 bases from J, with 11 bases in between. This chain's CDR3 is CASSLGGNRNIQYF. CDR3 nucleotide sequence: TGTGCCAGCAGCTTAGGGGGGAACAGGAACATTCAGTACTTC.

The V call is TRBV5-1, the J call TRBJ2-5; D possibly corresponds to TRBD2 (5 bases). The ends were cut back, 5 bases at V and 2 bases at J, with 13 bases in the middle. Germline assignment: CDR1 SGHRS and CDR2 YFSETQ. The CDR3 consists of 14 residues. The CDR3, as DNA: TGCGCCAGCAGACCCGGGGTAATACAAGAGACCCAGTACTTC. It yields the protein CASRPGVIQETQYF.